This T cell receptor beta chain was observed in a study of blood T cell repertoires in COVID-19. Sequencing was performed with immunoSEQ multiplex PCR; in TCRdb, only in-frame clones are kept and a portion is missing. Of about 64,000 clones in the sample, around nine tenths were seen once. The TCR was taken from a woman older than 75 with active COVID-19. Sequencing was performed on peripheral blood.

CDR3 DNA: TGCGCCAGCAGGGCGGGGGGGCCAAATAATGAGCAGTTCTTC. It encodes CASRAGGPNNEQFF. The V call is TRBV5-1, the J call TRBJ2-1; 9 bases match TRBD2. J was trimmed by 7 bases and V by 5 bases; bases with no gene match: 7. The CDR3 runs to 14 residues. The V gene's germline CDR1 is SGHRS and CDR2 YFSETQ.